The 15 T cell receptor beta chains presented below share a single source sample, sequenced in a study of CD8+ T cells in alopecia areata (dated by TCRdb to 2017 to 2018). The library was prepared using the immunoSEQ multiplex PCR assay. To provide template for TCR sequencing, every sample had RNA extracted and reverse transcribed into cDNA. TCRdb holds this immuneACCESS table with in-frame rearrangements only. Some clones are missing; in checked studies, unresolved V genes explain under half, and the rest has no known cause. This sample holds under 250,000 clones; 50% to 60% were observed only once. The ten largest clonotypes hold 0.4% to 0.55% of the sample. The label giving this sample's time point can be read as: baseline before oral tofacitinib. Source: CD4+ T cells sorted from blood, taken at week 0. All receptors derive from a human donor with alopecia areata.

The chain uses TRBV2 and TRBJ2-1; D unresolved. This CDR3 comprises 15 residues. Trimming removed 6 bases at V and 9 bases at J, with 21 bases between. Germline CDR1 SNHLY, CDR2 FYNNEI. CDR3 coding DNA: TGTGCCAGCAGCCGGGCCCCCGGAGTGTTGGTTGAGCAGTTCTTC. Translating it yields CASSRAPGVLVEQFF.

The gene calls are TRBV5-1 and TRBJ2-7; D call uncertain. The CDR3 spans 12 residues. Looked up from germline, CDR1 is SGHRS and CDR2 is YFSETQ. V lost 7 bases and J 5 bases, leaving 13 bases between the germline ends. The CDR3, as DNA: TGCGCCAGCGGATCGACTGGGGACGAGCAGTACTTC. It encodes CASGSTGDEQYF.

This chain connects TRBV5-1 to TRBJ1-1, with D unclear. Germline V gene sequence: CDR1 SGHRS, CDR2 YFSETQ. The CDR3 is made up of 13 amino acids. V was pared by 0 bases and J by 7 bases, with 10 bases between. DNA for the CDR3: TGCGCCAGCAGCTTGGGTTCGAGAAATGAAGCTTTCTTT. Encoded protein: CASSLGSRNEAFF.

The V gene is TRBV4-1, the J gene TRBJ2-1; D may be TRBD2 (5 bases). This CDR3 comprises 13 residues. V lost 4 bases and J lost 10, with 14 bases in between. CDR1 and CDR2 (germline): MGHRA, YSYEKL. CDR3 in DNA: TGCGCCAGCAGCCCCTTATTGAGGGAGGAGCAGTTCTTC. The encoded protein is CASSPLLREEQFF.

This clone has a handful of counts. CDR3 protein: CASSLFGQGIAGANVLTF. As DNA, the CDR3 is TGTGCCAGCAGTTTATTCGGACAGGGGATAGCTGGGGCCAACGTCCTGACTTTC. V and J are TRBV27 and TRBJ2-6; 9 nucleotides match TRBD1. The CDR3 has 18 residues. The junction had 6 bases not matched to a gene; V was cut back by 1 base and J by 2 bases. Looked up from germline, CDR1 is MNHEY and CDR2 is SMNVEV (reference sequence). Variable domain in full (rest from reference TRBV27 and TRBJ2-6): EAQVTQNPRYLITVTGKKLTVTCSQNMNHEYMSWYRQDPGLGLRQIYYSMNVEVTDKGDVPEGYKVSRKEKRNFPLILESPSPNQTSLYFCASSLFGQGIAGANVLTFGAGSRLTVL.

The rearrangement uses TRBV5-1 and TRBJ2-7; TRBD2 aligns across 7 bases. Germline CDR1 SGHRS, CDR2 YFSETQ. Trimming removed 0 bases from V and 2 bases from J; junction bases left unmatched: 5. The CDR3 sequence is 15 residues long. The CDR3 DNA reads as TGCGCCAGCAGCTTGGCCGGAGCGGGGACCTACGAGCAGTACTTC. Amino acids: CASSLAGAGTYEQYF.

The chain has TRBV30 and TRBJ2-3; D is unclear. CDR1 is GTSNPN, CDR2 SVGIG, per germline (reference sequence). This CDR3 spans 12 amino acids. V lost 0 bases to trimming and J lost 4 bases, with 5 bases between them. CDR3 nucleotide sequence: TGTGCCTGGAGTGTACCTCCAGATACGCAGTATTTT. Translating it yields CAWSVPPDTQYF.

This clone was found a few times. The CDR3 spells CASSLQGAASDTQYF. CDR3 nucleotide sequence: TGTGCCAGCAGCCTACAGGGGGCCGCCTCGGATACGCAGTATTTT. The chain carries TRBV7-3 and TRBJ2-3; 9 positions agree with TRBD1. Per the germline V gene, CDR1 is SGHTA and CDR2 is FQGTGA. The CDR3 loop spans 15 amino acids. After removal of 5 bases from V and 6 bases from J, the junction contained 9 bases not matched to a gene.

The CDR3 protein is CSVGGTGIQTQYF. The CDR3 nucleotides read TGCAGCGTTGGGGGGACAGGTATACAGACCCAGTACTTC. The chain has TRBV29-1 and TRBJ2-5, with TRBD1 identical over 8 bases. The trim removed 4 bases at V and 6 bases at J, leaving 7 bases unmatched. Germline V lookup: CDR1 SQVTM, CDR2 ANQGSEA. This CDR3 spans 13 amino acids. Combining the CDR3 with reference TRBV29-1 and TRBJ2-5 gives the whole variable domain SAVISQKPSRDICQRGTSLTIQCQVDSQVTMMFWYRQQPGQSLTLIATANQGSEATYESGFVIDKFPISRPNLTFSTLTVSNMSPEDSSIYLCSVGGTGIQTQYFGPGTRLLVL.

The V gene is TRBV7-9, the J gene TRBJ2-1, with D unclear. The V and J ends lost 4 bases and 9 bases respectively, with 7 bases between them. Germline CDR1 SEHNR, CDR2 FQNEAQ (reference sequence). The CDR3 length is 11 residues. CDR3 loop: CASSSTPEQFF. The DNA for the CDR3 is TGTGCCAGCAGCTCGACCCCTGAGCAGTTCTTC.

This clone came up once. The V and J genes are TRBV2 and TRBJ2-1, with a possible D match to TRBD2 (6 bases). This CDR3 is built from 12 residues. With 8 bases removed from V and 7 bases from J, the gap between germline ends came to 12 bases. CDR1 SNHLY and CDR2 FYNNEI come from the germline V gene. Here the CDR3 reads CASRWDFNEQFF. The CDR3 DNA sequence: TGTGCCAGCCGCTGGGACTTTAATGAGCAGTTCTTC.

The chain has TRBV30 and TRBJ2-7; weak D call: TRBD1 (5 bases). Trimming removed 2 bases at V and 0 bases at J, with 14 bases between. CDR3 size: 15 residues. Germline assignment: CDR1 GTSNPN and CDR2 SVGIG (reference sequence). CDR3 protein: CAWSRQWPHSYEQYF. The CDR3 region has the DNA TGTGCCTGGAGTCGACAGTGGCCACACTCCTACGAGCAGTACTTC.

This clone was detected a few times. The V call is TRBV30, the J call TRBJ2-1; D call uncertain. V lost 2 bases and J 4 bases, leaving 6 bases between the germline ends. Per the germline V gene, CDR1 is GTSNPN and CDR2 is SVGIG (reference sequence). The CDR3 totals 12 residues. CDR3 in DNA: TGTGCCTGGAGTCTGAATTACAATGAGCAGTTCTTC. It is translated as CAWSLNYNEQFF. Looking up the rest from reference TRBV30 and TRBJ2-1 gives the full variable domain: SQTIHQWPATLVQPVGSPLSLECTVEGTSNPNLYWYRQAAGRGLQLLFYSVGIGQISSEVPQNLSASRPQDRQFILSSKKLLLSDSGFYLCAWSLNYNEQFFGPGTRLTVL.

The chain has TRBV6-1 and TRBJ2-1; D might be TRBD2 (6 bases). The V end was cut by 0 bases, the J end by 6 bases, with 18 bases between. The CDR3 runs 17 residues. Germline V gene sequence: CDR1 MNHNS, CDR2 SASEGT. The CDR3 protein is CASSEALGGVRANEQFF. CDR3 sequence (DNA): TGTGCCAGCAGTGAAGCGCTTGGCGGGGTCAGGGCCAATGAGCAGTTCTTC.

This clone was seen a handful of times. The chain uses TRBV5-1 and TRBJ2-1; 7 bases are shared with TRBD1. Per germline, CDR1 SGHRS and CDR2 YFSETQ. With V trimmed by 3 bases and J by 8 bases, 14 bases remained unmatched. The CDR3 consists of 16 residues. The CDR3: CASSSLKGAHKDEQFF. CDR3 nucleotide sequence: TGCGCCAGCAGCTCCCTAAAGGGGGCACACAAAGATGAGCAGTTCTTC.